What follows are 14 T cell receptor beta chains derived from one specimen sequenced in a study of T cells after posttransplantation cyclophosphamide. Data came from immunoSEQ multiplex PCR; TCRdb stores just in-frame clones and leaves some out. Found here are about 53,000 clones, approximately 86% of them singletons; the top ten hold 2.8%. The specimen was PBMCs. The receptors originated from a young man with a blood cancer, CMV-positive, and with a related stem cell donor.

CDR3 coding DNA: TGTGCCAGCAGGAGATATTCTGATGGCTACACCTTC. This gives the protein CASRRYSDGYTF. This chain joins TRBV9 and TRBJ1-2; D unresolved. V lost 5 bases to trimming and J lost 6 bases, with 11 bases between them. Per the germline V gene, CDR1 is SGDLS and CDR2 is YYNGEE. This CDR3 region has 12 residues.

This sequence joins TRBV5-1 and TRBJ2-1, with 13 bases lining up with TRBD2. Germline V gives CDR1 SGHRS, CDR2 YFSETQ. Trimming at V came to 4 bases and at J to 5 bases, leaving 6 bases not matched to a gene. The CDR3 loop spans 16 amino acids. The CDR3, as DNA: TGCGCCAGCAGCCTCAGGACTAGCGGGGGCGACAATGAGCAGTTCTTC. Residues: CASSLRTSGGDNEQFF.

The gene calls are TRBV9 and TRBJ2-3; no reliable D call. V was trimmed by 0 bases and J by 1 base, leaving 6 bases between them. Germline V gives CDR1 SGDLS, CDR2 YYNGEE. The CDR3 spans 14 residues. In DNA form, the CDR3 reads TGTGCCAGCAGCGTAGCTCCCGGCACAGATACGCAGTATTTT. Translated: CASSVAPGTDTQYF.

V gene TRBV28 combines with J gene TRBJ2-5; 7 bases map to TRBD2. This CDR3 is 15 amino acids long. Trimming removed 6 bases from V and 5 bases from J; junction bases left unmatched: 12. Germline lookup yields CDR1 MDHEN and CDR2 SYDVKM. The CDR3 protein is CASRGGGRRVETQYF. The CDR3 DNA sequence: TGTGCCAGCAGGGGCGGGGGTCGTCGCGTGGAGACCCAGTACTTC.

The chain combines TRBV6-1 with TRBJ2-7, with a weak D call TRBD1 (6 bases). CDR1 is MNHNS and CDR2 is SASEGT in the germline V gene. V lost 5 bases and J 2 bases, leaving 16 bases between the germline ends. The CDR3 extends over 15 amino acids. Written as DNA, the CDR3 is TGTGCCAGCAGTAGCCGCCCGGACAGACCCTACGAGCAGTACTTC. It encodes CASSSRPDRPYEQYF.

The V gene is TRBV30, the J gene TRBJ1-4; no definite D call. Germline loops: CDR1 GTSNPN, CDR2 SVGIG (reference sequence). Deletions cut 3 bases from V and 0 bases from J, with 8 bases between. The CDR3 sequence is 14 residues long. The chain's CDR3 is CAWSRHSTNEKLFF. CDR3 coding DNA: TGTGCCTGGAGCAGGCACTCAACTAATGAAAAACTGTTTTTT.

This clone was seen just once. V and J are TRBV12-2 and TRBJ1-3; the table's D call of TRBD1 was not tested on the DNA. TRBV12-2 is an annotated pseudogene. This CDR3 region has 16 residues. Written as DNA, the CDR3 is TGTGCAAGTCGCTTTCTTGGGGCCCTCTCTGGAAACACCATATATTTT. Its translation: CASRFLGALSGNTIYF.

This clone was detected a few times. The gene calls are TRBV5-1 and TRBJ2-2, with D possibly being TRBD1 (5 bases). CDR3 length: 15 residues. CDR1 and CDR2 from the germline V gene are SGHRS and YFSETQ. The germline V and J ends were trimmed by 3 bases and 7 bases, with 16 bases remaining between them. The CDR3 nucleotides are TGCGCCAGCAGCTCAGGGCTATATTTCAACGGGGAGCTGTTTTTT. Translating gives CASSSGLYFNGELFF.

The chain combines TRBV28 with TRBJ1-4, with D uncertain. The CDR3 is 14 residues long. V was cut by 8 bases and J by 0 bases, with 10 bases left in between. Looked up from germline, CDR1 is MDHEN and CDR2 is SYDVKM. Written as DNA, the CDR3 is TGTGCCAGCGTTAGAGGAGCAACTAATGAAAAACTGTTTTTT. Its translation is CASVRGATNEKLFF.

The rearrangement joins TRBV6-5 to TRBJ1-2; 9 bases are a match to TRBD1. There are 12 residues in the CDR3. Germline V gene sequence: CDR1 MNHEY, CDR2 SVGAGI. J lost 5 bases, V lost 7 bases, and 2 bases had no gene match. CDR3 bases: TGTGCCAGCACACAGGGGGCGTATGGCTACACCTTC. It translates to CASTQGAYGYTF.

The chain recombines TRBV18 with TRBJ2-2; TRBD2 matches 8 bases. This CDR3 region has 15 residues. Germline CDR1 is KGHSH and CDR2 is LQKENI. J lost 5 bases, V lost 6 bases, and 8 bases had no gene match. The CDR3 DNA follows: TGTGCCAGCTCCGAGGGACTAGGCGGGACCGGGGAGCTGTTTTTT. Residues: CASSEGLGGTGELFF.

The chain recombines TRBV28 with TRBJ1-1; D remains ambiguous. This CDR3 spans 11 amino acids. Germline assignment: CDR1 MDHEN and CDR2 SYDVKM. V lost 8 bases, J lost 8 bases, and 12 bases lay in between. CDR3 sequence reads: CASGLLMEAFF. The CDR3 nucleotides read TGTGCCAGCGGCCTTCTGATGGAAGCTTTCTTT.

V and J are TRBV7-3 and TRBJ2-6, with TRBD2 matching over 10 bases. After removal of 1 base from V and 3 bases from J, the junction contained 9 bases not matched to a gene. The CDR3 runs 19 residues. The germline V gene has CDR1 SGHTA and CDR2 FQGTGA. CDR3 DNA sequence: TGTGCCAGCAGCTTAAGTTTAGTAGCGGGAGGTCTTGGGGCCAACGTCCTGACTTTC. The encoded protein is CASSLSLVAGGLGANVLTF. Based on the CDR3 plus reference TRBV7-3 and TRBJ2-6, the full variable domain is GAGVSQTPSNKVTEKGKYVELRCDPISGHTALYWYRQSLGQGPEFLIYFQGTGAADDSGLPNDRFFAVRPEGSVSTLKIQRTERGDSAVYLCASSLSLVAGGLGANVLTFGAGSRLTVL.

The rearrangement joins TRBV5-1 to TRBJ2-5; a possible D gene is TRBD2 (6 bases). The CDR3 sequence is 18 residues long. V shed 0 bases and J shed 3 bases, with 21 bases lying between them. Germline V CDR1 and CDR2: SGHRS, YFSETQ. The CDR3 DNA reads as TGCGCCAGCAGCTTGGCAGGAGGGCGTACGGGACCAGAAGAGACCCAGTACTTC. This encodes CASSLAGGRTGPEETQYF.